Below are 30 T cell receptor beta chains sequenced from a single sample in a study of T cells after yellow fever vaccination (dated by TCRdb to the late 2010s). The treatment or condition label, read with the paper, signifies: live attenuated yellow fever vaccine strain. The method was 5' RACE. TCRdb shows the sequencer as Illumina NovaSeq 6000. The public sequencing data were trimmed at Q25 with fastp and processed into clonotypes with MiXCR by TCRdb, which kept only in-frame beta chains. Each CDR3 protein gets just one entry, which takes the most common genes and DNA from the rows behind it. This sample comprises roughly 340,000 distinct CDR3 sequences, around 3.9% of them detected only once. Approximately 24% of the sample goes to the ten largest clones. Specimen: PBMCs, collected 5 days after the yellow fever booster vaccination. The receptor source for this set is a man aged 18 to 29 who received the YFV17D yellow fever vaccine.

This clonotype was seen at least ten times. The chain links TRBV5-6 to TRBJ2-2; D gene ambiguous. Germline V gives CDR1 SGHDT, CDR2 YYEEEE. Trimming pared 0 bases from V and 1 base from J, leaving 10 bases between. The CDR3 length is 16 residues. This chain's CDR3 is CASSLARQENTGELFF. In nucleotides, the CDR3 is TGTGCCAGCAGCTTGGCTCGGCAAGAGAACACCGGGGAGCTGTTTTTT.

V is TRBV9 and J is TRBJ1-2, with D perhaps matching TRBD1 (6 bases). Germline CDR1 reads SGDLS; CDR2 reads YYNGEE. The CDR3 has 15 residues. With 4 bases removed from V and 2 bases from J, the gap between germline ends came to 15 bases. The CDR3 sequence is CASSLNRDMNYGYTF. DNA for the CDR3: TGTGCCAGCAGCCTAAACCGGGACATGAACTATGGCTACACCTTC.

This clonotype was counted a single time. This chain uses TRBV4-2 with TRBJ2-3, with D uncertain. V gave up 0 bases and J gave up 1 base, with 5 bases separating them. Germline assignment: CDR1 LGHNA and CDR2 YNFKEQ. This CDR3 is 14 amino acids long. The CDR3 sequence is CASSQDKGTDTQYF. The CDR3 region has the DNA TGTGCCAGCAGCCAAGATAAAGGCACAGATACGCAGTATTTT.

This chain connects TRBV20-1 to TRBJ2-7; tentatively, D is TRBD1 (6 bases). Germline CDR1 reads DFQATT; CDR2 reads SNEGSKA (reference sequence). CDR3 length: 14 amino acids. V gave up 1 base and J gave up 7 bases, with 17 bases separating them. The CDR3 here is CSARGFRGTGEQYF. CDR3 nucleotide sequence: TGCAGTGCTAGAGGGTTCAGGGGAACGGGTGAGCAGTACTTC.

This clonotype showed up just a few times. This chain links TRBV12-3 or TRBV12-4 with TRBJ1-4, with 7 bases identical to TRBD1. CDR3 length: 14 amino acids. V lost 6 bases and J lost 7; bases outside the gene matches: 8. The CDR3 is CASSPTGDGEKLFF. CDR3 DNA sequence: TGTGCCAGCAGCCCCACAGGGGACGGTGAAAAACTGTTTTTT.

This clonotype came up many times. V usage is TRBV7-9 and J usage is TRBJ2-5; D perhaps matches TRBD2 (5 bases). This CDR3 spans 13 amino acids. The V end lost 5 bases, the J end lost 5 bases, and 12 bases lay between the germline ends. CDR1 and CDR2 (germline): SEHNR, FQNEAQ (reference sequence). The CDR3 reads CASSPLGGETQYF. The CDR3 DNA reads TGTGCCAGCAGCCCCCTCGGCGGGGAGACCCAGTACTTC.

The V gene is TRBV12-3 or TRBV12-4, the J gene TRBJ1-5; D not certain. The V end lost 3 bases, the J end lost 1 base, and 7 bases lay between the germline ends. There are 14 residues in the CDR3. The CDR3 loop reads CASSLWHSNQPQHF. CDR3 DNA: TGTGCCAGCAGTTTGTGGCACAGCAATCAGCCCCAGCATTTT.

This clonotype occurred many times. This rearrangement joins TRBV5-5 to TRBJ1-1; D might be TRBD1 (6 bases). The CDR3 has 15 residues. The germline gives CDR1 SGHKS, CDR2 YYEKEE (reference sequence). The V end was cut by 3 bases, the J end by 0 bases, with 12 bases between. CDR3 in amino acids: CASSYTQGMNTEAFF. DNA for the CDR3: TGTGCCAGCAGCTACACACAGGGCATGAACACTGAAGCTTTCTTT.

The chain is built from TRBV20-1 and TRBJ1-2; D gene ambiguous. V lost 6 bases, J lost 7 bases, and 18 bases lay in between. Germline CDR1 and CDR2: DFQATT and SNEGSKA (reference sequence). This CDR3 has 13 residues. Here the CDR3 DNA reads TGCAGTGCCAATTCACGGATCGGGCGTGGCTACACCTTC. It encodes CSANSRIGRGYTF.

This clonotype was detected only a few times. V gene TRBV20-1 combines with J gene TRBJ1-2; a weak D match, TRBD1 (5 bases). Germline CDR1 DFQATT, CDR2 SNEGSKA (reference sequence). The length of the CDR3 is 11 residues. The CDR3 nucleotides read TGCACTTGGGGGGGGAACTATGGCTACACCTTC. It yields the protein CTWGGNYGYTF.

In this sample, this clonotype turned up many times. The V gene is TRBV7-2, the J gene TRBJ2-7; TRBD1 aligns across 8 bases. From germline, CDR1 is SGHTA and CDR2 FQGNSA. The CDR3 has 14 amino acids. V was clipped by 5 bases and J by 6 bases; unmatched bases: 9. Written as DNA, the CDR3 is TGTGCCAGCAGCGCTCGGGACAGGAAATTCGAGCAGTACTTC. Amino acids: CASSARDRKFEQYF.

In this sample, this clonotype turned up a few times. The rearrangement links TRBV6-1 to TRBJ2-5, with a tentative D call TRBD1 (5 bases). The CDR3 is 14 residues long. Trimming shortened V by 8 bases and J by 5 bases, and 18 bases separated the two germline ends. The V gene's germline CDR1 is MNHNS and CDR2 SASEGT. CDR3 bases: TGTGCCAGCCGCCAGGGAAAGGGTAGGGAGACCCAGTACTTC. Encoded protein: CASRQGKGRETQYF.

This clonotype was detected ten times or more. This sequence joins TRBV6-2 or TRBV6-3 and TRBJ1-2; D not certain. V lost 8 bases to trimming and J lost 4 bases, with 8 bases between them. CDR1 and CDR2 (germline): MNHEY, SVGEGT. There are 11 residues in the CDR3. As DNA, the CDR3 is TGTGCCAGCGGCAGGTTCTATGGCTACACCTTC. Protein sequence: CASGRFYGYTF.

The DNA of the CDR3 is TGCAGCGTTGAGGGCAGGGACCTCACGGGCACAGATACGCAGTATTTT. It is translated as CSVEGRDLTGTDTQYF. The chain recombines TRBV29-1 with TRBJ2-3; D may correspond to TRBD1 or TRBD2 (5 bases each). V gave up 3 bases and J gave up 1 base, with 17 bases separating them. Germline V gene sequence: CDR1 SQVTM, CDR2 ANQGSEA. The CDR3 length is 16 residues.

In its sample, this clonotype was seen a few times. The CDR3 spells CASSLAGQGETEAFF. The CDR3 bases are TGCGCCAGCAGCTTGGCTGGACAGGGGGAAACTGAAGCTTTCTTT. The V gene is TRBV5-1, the J gene TRBJ1-1; 10 bases line up with TRBD1. The CDR3 has 15 amino acids. V dropped 0 bases and J dropped 5; count of bases not matched to a gene: 4. The V gene's germline CDR1 is SGHRS and CDR2 YFSETQ.

This clonotype showed up many times. This chain links TRBV9 with TRBJ1-6, with unresolved D. Germline loops: CDR1 SGDLS, CDR2 YYNGEE. This CDR3 spans 15 amino acids. The V end lost 3 bases, the J end lost 0 bases, and 7 bases lay between the germline ends. The CDR3 sequence: CASSEGSSYNSPLHF. The CDR3 region has the DNA TGTGCCAGCAGCGAGGGTAGCTCCTATAATTCACCCCTCCACTTT.

This clonotype was seen repeatedly, ten times or more. The chain uses TRBV5-1 and TRBJ2-6; tentative D call: TRBD1 (5 bases). Germline V gene sequence: CDR1 SGHRS, CDR2 YFSETQ. V shed 1 base and J shed 0 bases, with 11 bases lying between them. CDR3 length: 17 amino acids. This CDR3 is CASSLLQVPSGANVLTF. The CDR3, as DNA: TGCGCCAGCAGCTTGTTACAGGTCCCCTCTGGGGCCAACGTCCTGACTTTC.

This sequence joins TRBV12-3 or TRBV12-4 and TRBJ2-3, with 14 nucleotides matching TRBD2. CDR3 length equals 16 residues. Germline trimming cut 3 bases from V and 6 bases from J; bases unmatched to any gene: 5. Here the CDR3 reads CASSLTSGGGEDTQYF. The CDR3 coding sequence is TGTGCCAGCAGTTTGACTAGCGGGGGGGGAGAGGATACGCAGTATTTT.

The sample holds many counts of this clonotype. CDR3 DNA sequence: TGTGCCAGCAGCGAGAGTGGGGCGGCAGATACGCAGTATTTT. Protein product: CASSESGAADTQYF. J is TRBJ2-3 and V is TRBV9; TRBD1 might be the D (5 bases). The CDR3 is 14 residues long. CDR1 and CDR2 from the germline V gene are SGDLS and YYNGEE. V lost 3 bases and J lost 4, with 12 bases in between.

The chain recombines TRBV20-1 with TRBJ2-2; D is undetermined. Germline V gives CDR1 DFQATT, CDR2 SNEGSKA (reference sequence). The CDR3 is 14 amino acids. V was clipped by 6 bases and J by 5 bases, with 16 bases between them. CDR3 nucleotides: TGCAGTGCGCCCGGATTACCAAGGACCGGGGAGCTGTTTTTT. It codes for CSAPGLPRTGELFF.

This clonotype has a handful of counts. V gene TRBV7-8 combines with J gene TRBJ2-3, with D possibly matching TRBD2 (6 bases). Germline values: CDR1 SGHVS, CDR2 FQNEAQ. V dropped 8 bases and J dropped 4 bases, with 13 bases sitting between them. This CDR3 is built from 13 residues. Here the CDR3 reads CASGGLSADTQYF. CDR3 nucleotides: TGTGCCAGCGGGGGGTTGAGTGCAGATACGCAGTATTTT.

The V gene is TRBV20-1, the J gene TRBJ1-2, with TRBD1 matching 9 bases. CDR3 size: 13 residues. CDR1 and CDR2 from the germline V gene are DFQATT and SNEGSKA (reference sequence). V dropped 6 bases and J dropped 4; count of bases not matched to a gene: 6. CDR3 nucleotides: TGCAGTGCCCCGGGACAGGGTGCCTATGGCTACACCTTC. This translates into CSAPGQGAYGYTF.

This chain uses TRBV4-2 with TRBJ1-1; D is unclear. V was shortened by 2 bases and J by 0 bases, with 10 bases between the two germline ends. CDR1 and CDR2 (germline): LGHNA, YNFKEQ. This CDR3 comprises 15 residues. CDR3 amino acids: CASSQLGDVNTEAFF. CDR3 DNA sequence: TGTGCCAGCAGCCAATTAGGAGACGTGAACACTGAAGCTTTCTTT.

CDR3 DNA: TGCGCCAGCAGCCAAGAAGGAGGGGGAGAATACGAGCAGTACTTC. It is translated as CASSQEGGGEYEQYF. This chain connects TRBV4-1 to TRBJ2-7; TRBD1 or TRBD2 may be the D gene (6 bases each). The CDR3 runs 15 residues. Germline loops: CDR1 MGHRA, CDR2 YSYEKL. The germline V and J ends were trimmed by 0 bases and 4 bases, with 13 bases remaining between them.

This clonotype was seen many times. This sequence joins TRBV3-1 and TRBJ2-3, with TRBD2 as a possible D gene (7 bases). This CDR3 contains 15 residues. Germline-derived CDR1 and CDR2 are LGHDT and YNNKEL (reference sequence). V gave up 1 base and J gave up 4 bases, with 12 bases separating them. CDR3 DNA: TGTGCCAGCAGCCAAGGCGGGGGCCCATCAGATACGCAGTATTTT. This encodes CASSQGGGPSDTQYF.

In its sample, this clonotype was seen many times. The chain uses TRBV7-2 and TRBJ2-7; D assignment may be TRBD1 or TRBD2 (5 bases each). Trimming took off 2 bases at V and 3 bases at J, with 14 bases between the two ends. The CDR3 has 15 amino acids. Germline lookup yields CDR1 SGHTA and CDR2 FQGNSA. The CDR3 DNA reads as TGTGCCAGCAGCTTATGGTCTCAGAGGGGCTACGAGCAGTACGTC. This sequence encodes CASSLWSQRGYEQYV.

In its sample, this clonotype was seen many times. CDR3 DNA: TGTGCCAGCAGGGCCGGGACTAGCACAGATACGCAGTATTTT. This gives the protein CASRAGTSTDTQYF. This rearrangement joins TRBV6-4 to TRBJ2-3, with D perhaps matching TRBD2 (6 bases). V gave up 6 bases and J gave up 0 bases, with 10 bases separating them. The CDR3 totals 14 residues. Germline V gene sequence: CDR1 MRHNA, CDR2 SNTAGT.

This clonotype was observed at least ten times. CDR3 DNA sequence: TGCAGTGCTAGAGAGCGGGGACGGGAGACCCAGTACTTC. Translating gives CSARERGRETQYF. V usage is TRBV20-1 and J usage is TRBJ2-5; D might be TRBD2 (6 bases). This CDR3 is built from 13 residues. Per germline, CDR1 DFQATT and CDR2 SNEGSKA (reference sequence). Trimming cost V 0 bases and J 5 bases, with 10 bases left between them.

J is TRBJ2-7 and V is TRBV4-1; no clear D. Germline CDR1 is MGHRA and CDR2 is YSYEKL. V lost 1 base, J lost 4 bases, and 14 bases lay in between. CDR3 length: 15 residues. The CDR3 DNA is TGCGCCAGCAGCCAAGGGGGAACCGACGGATACGAGCAGTACTTC. It is translated as CASSQGGTDGYEQYF.

This clonotype has at least ten counts. V usage is TRBV20-1 and J usage is TRBJ2-1, with 15 bases aligning to TRBD2. V gave up 6 bases and J gave up 9 bases; unmatched junction bases: 9. Germline V gene lookup returns CDR1 DFQATT and CDR2 SNEGSKA (reference sequence). The CDR3 contains 15 residues. The CDR3 DNA reads as TGCAGTGCGGACTGGACTAGCGGGGGGGCTGGTGAGCAGTTCTTC. Amino acid sequence: CSADWTSGGAGEQFF.